These 15 T cell receptor beta chains share one sample of origin, sequenced in a study of blood T cell repertoires in COVID-19. Generated by immunoSEQ multiplex PCR, the TCRdb table keeps only in-frame clones and is missing some. The sample lists hundreds of thousands of clones; 80% to 90% were seen once. Sequencing was performed on peripheral blood. Every receptor here comes from a woman between 40 and 55 years old with active or convalescent COVID-19.

The rearrangement uses TRBV19 and TRBJ1-1; D gene ambiguous. There are 16 residues in the CDR3. Germline V gives CDR1 LNHDA, CDR2 SQIVND (reference sequence). V lost 0 bases and J 0 bases, leaving 11 bases between the germline ends. The CDR3 DNA sequence: TGTGCCAGTAGTATAGAGGGGAGGAGGATGAACACTGAAGCTTTCTTT. It is translated as CASSIEGRRMNTEAFF.

This chain joins TRBV6-5 and TRBJ1-2, with 9 bases fitting TRBD1. CDR3 length equals 13 residues. V lost 9 bases to trimming and J lost 6 bases; unmatched junction nucleotides: 8. Germline CDR1 MNHEY, CDR2 SVGAGI. For the CDR3, the DNA is TGTGCCAGTCCCCCCACAGGGGGCAATGGCTACACCTTC. Protein: CASPPTGGNGYTF.

CDR3 DNA: TGTGCCAGCAGCCCCTTCGCGGGGGGGCCAGAGACCCAGTACTTC. Amino acid sequence: CASSPFAGGPETQYF. The chain is built from TRBV6-5 and TRBJ2-5; 9 bases match TRBD2. V shed 6 bases, J shed 4 bases, and the junction held 9 bases outside the gene matches. CDR3 length: 15 residues. The germline V gene encodes CDR1 MNHEY and CDR2 SVGAGI.

The chain couples TRBV28 to TRBJ1-2, with 7 bases that match TRBD1. Trimming at V came to 4 bases and at J to 2 bases, leaving 7 bases not matched to a gene. This CDR3 is built from 15 residues. From germline, CDR1 is MDHEN and CDR2 SYDVKM. CDR3: CASSSKTGPNYGYTF. The CDR3 nucleotides read TGTGCCAGCAGTTCTAAGACAGGGCCCAACTATGGCTACACCTTC.

This clone appeared once. This chain connects TRBV12-5 to TRBJ1-4; 8 nucleotides line up with TRBD1. V shed 5 bases and J 7 bases; nucleotides not matched to a gene: 9. There are 15 residues in the CDR3. CDR1 and CDR2 (germline): LGHNT, FRNRAP. The CDR3 DNA sequence: TGTGCTAGTGGTGCGACAGGGGTGCTGAGTGAAAAACTGTTTTTT. As protein: CASGATGVLSEKLFF.

This chain joins TRBV15 and TRBJ1-6; maybe TRBD1 (6 bases). The CDR3 is 15 amino acids. Germline V gene lookup returns CDR1 LNHNV and CDR2 YYDKDF (reference sequence). V lost 1 base and J 10 bases, leaving 14 bases between the germline ends. This chain's CDR3 is CATSRGQAANSPLHF. The CDR3 DNA reads TGTGCCACCAGCAGAGGACAGGCTGCCAACTCACCCCTCCACTTT. Full variable domain (remainder filled in from reference TRBV15 and TRBJ1-6): DAMVIQNPRYQVTQFGKPVTLSCSQTLNHNVMYWYQQKSSQAPKLLFHYYDKDFNNEADTPDNFQSRRPNTSFCFLDIRSPGLGDTAMYLCATSRGQAANSPLHFGNGTRLTVT.

This sequence joins TRBV9 and TRBJ2-3, with 9 positions matching TRBD2. Germline loops: CDR1 SGDLS, CDR2 YYNGEE. The junction had 14 bases not matched to a gene; V was cut back by 0 bases and J by 0 bases. This CDR3 is 20 amino acids long. This CDR3 is CASSVGGRGGGPLSTDTQYF. CDR3 coding DNA: TGTGCCAGCAGCGTAGGCGGGAGGGGTGGTGGGCCCTTAAGCACAGATACGCAGTATTTT. Together with reference TRBV9 and TRBJ2-3, the CDR3 gives the full variable domain: DSGVTQTPKHLITATGQRVTLRCSPRSGDLSVYWYQQSLDQGLQFLIQYYNGEERAKGNILERFSAQQFPDLHSELNLSSLELGDSALYFCASSVGGRGGGPLSTDTQYFGPGTRLTVL.

V is TRBV27 and J is TRBJ2-1; no reliable D call. This CDR3 spans 11 amino acids. Germline CDR1 is MNHEY and CDR2 is SMNVEV (reference sequence). V lost 6 bases and J 10 bases, leaving 10 bases between the germline ends. The CDR3 sequence: CASSDFGEQFF. The CDR3, as DNA: TGTGCCAGCAGCGACTTTGGGGAGCAGTTCTTC.

This rearrangement joins TRBV6-5 to TRBJ2-2; 7 bases match TRBD1. After removal of 5 bases from V and 8 bases from J, the junction contained 8 bases not matched to a gene. The CDR3 is 14 amino acids. The germline V gene encodes CDR1 MNHEY and CDR2 SVGAGI. The CDR3 DNA is TGTGCCAGCAGTCTTTTACAGGGGCTGGGGGAGCTGTTTTTT. As protein: CASSLLQGLGELFF.

The chain links TRBV6-1 to TRBJ1-3; D remains ambiguous. Trimming cost V 2 bases and J 0 bases, with 11 bases left between them. CDR1 and CDR2 from the germline V gene are MNHNS and SASEGT. This CDR3 has 16 residues. CDR3 nucleotides: TGTGCCAGCAGTGAAATTCAGGTGCACTCTGGAAACACCATATATTTT. Its protein product is CASSEIQVHSGNTIYF.

The chain recombines TRBV4-3 with TRBJ1-3; D gene unclear. The germline CDR1 and CDR2 sequences are LGHNA and YSLEER. The V gene lost 0 bases and the J gene lost 0 bases, with 6 bases spanning the gap. This CDR3 is 15 amino acids long. CDR3 region: CASSQERDSGNTIYF. In DNA form, the CDR3 reads TGCGCCAGCAGCCAAGAGAGGGACTCTGGAAACACCATATATTTT.

The genes are TRBV3-1 (or the pseudogene TRBV3-2) and TRBJ2-2; the match to TRBD2 covers 9 bases. Per germline, CDR1 LGHDT and CDR2 YNNKEL (reference sequence). The CDR3 runs 19 residues. Losses at the gene ends were 4 bases for V and 0 bases for J; bases not matched to a gene: 12. The CDR3 loop is CASSRTSSGTSPNTGELFF. The CDR3 region has the DNA TGTGCCAGCAGCCGCACCTCCTCCGGGACTAGCCCGAACACCGGGGAGCTGTTTTTT.

The rearrangement joins TRBV19 to TRBJ1-1, with D maybe TRBD1 (6 bases). There are 14 residues in the CDR3. From germline, CDR1 is LNHDA and CDR2 SQIVND (reference sequence). Between the trimmed V and J ends, which lost 5 bases and 1 base, there was a span of 11 bases. The CDR3 is CASSRGATNTEAFF. For the CDR3, the DNA is TGTGCCAGTAGTCGGGGGGCTACGAACACTGAAGCTTTCTTT.

This chain links TRBV1 with TRBJ1-3; TRBD1, the table's D call, was not compared with the DNA. TRBV1 is a pseudogene locus. CDR3 length: 17 amino acids. Written as DNA, the CDR3 is TGCACCAGCAGCCGAGGACACTTACAGGGGGCCGTAAACACCATATATTTT. Amino acid sequence: CTSSRGHLQGAVNTIYF.

This clone appeared a few times. The chain couples TRBV5-1 to TRBJ1-2, with a tentative D call TRBD1 (6 bases). Trimming took 0 bases from V and 8 from J, leaving 11 bases between them. The CDR3 runs to 13 residues. In germline, CDR1 is SGHRS, CDR2 YFSETQ. The CDR3 protein is CASSLEGVRGYTF. CDR3 DNA: TGCGCCAGCAGCTTGGAGGGGGTGCGAGGCTACACCTTC. The variable domain in full, completed from reference TRBV5-1 and TRBJ1-2, reads KAGVTQTPRYLIKTRGQQVTLSCSPISGHRSVSWYQQTPGQGLQFLFEYFSETQRNKGNFPGRFSGRQFSNSRSEMNVSTLELGDSALYLCASSLEGVRGYTFGSGTRLTVV.